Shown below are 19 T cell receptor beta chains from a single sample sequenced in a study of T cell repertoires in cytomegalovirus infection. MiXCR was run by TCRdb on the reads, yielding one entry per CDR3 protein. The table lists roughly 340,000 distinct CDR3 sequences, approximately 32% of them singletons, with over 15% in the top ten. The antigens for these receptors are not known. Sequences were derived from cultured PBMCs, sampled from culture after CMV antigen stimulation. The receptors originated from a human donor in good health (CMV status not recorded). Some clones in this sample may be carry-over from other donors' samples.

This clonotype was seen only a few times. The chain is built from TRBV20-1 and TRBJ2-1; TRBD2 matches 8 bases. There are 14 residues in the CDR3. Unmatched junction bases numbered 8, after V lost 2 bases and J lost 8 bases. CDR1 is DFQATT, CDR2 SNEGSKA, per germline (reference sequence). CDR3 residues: CSARRAGVWDEQFF. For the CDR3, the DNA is TGCAGTGCTAGAAGAGCGGGAGTGTGGGATGAGCAGTTCTTC.

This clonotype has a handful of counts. CDR3 bases: TGTGCCAGCAGCATATTGACAGGGACTGAAGCTTTCTTT. It encodes CASSILTGTEAFF. The V and J genes are TRBV5-6 and TRBJ1-1, with TRBD1 matching over 7 bases. The CDR3 loop spans 13 amino acids. With V trimmed by 4 bases and J by 5 bases, 5 bases remained unmatched. From germline, CDR1 is SGHDT and CDR2 YYEEEE.

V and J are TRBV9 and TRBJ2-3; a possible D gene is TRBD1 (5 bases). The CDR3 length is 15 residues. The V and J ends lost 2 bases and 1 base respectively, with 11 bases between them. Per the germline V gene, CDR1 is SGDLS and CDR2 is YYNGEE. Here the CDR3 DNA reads TGTGCCAGCAGCGTTAAAGGGGAACGCACAGATACGCAGTATTTT. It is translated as CASSVKGERTDTQYF.

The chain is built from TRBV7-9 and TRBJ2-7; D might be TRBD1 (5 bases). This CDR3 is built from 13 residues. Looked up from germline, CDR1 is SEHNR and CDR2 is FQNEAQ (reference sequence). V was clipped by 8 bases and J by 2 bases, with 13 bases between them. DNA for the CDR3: TGTGCCAGCTCCCCAAAGGGGCCCTACGAGCAGTACTTC. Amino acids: CASSPKGPYEQYF.

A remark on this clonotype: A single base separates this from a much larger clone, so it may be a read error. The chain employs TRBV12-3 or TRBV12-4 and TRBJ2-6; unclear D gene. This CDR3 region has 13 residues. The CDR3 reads CGSSFSGANVLTF. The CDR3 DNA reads TGTGGCAGCAGTTTCTCTGGGGCCAACGTCCTGACTTTC.

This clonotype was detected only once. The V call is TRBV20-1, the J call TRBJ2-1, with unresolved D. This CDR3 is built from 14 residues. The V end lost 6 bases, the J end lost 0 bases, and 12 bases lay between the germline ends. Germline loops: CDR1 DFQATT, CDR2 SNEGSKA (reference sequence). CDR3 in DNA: TGCAGTGCCGGGTCCGCCAGCTCCTACAATGAGCAGTTCTTC. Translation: CSAGSASSYNEQFF.

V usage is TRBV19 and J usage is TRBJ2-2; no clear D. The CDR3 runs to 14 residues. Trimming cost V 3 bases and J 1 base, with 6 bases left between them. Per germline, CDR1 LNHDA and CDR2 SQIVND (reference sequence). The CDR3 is CASSIPGNTGELFF. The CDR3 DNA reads TGTGCCAGTAGTATCCCAGGGAACACCGGGGAGCTGTTTTTT.

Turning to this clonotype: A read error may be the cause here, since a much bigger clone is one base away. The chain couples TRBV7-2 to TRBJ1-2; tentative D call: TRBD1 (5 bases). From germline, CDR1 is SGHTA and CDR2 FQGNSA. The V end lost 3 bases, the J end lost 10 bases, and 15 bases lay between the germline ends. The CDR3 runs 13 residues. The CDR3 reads CASSFLGTTDYTF. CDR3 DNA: TGTGCCAGCAGCTTTCTGGGGACGACTGACTACACCTTC.

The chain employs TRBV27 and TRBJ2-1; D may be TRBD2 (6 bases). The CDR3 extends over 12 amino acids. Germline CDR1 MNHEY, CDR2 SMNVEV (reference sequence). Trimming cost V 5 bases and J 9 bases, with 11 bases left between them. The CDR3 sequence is CASSPEGAEQFF. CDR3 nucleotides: TGTGCCAGCAGTCCGGAGGGAGCTGAGCAGTTCTTC.

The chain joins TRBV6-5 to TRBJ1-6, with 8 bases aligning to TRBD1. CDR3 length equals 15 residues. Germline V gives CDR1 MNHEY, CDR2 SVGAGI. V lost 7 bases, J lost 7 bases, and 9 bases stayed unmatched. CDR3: CASIPSQGANSPLHF. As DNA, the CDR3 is TGTGCCAGCATCCCCTCTCAGGGGGCGAATTCACCCCTCCACTTT.

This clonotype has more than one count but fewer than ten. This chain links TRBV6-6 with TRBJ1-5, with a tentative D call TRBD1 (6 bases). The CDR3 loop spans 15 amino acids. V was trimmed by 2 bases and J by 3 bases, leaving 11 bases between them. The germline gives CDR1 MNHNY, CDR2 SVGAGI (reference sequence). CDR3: CASSYGQGPNQPQHF. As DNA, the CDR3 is TGTGCCAGCAGTTACGGGCAGGGGCCCAATCAGCCCCAGCATTTT.

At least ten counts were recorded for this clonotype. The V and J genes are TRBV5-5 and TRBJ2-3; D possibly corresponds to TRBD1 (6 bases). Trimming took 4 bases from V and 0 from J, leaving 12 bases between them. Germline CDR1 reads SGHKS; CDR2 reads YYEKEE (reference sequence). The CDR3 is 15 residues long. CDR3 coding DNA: TGTGCCAGCAGCGCACCGGGGACAAGCACAGATACGCAGTATTTT. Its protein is CASSAPGTSTDTQYF.

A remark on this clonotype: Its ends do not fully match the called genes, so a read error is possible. The CDR3 loop is CASSRGTENEKLLF. DNA of the CDR3: TGTGCCAGCAGCCGAGGGACAGAGAATGAAAAACTGCTTTTT. The chain employs TRBV7-8 and TRBJ1-4, with TRBD1 matching 7 bases. The CDR3 extends over 14 amino acids. Germline V gene data show CDR1 as SGHVS and CDR2 as FQNEAQ.

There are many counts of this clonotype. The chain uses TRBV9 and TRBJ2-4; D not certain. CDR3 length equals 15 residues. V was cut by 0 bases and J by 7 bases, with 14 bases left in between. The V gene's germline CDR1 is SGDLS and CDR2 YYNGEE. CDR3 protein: CASSVGSAPSNIQYF. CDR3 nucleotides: TGTGCCAGCAGCGTAGGCTCAGCCCCCTCGAACATTCAGTACTTC.

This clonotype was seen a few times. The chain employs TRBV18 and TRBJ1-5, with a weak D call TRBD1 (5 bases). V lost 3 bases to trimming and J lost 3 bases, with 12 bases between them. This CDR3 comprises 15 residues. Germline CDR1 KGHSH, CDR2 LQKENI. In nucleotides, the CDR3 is TGTGCCAGCTCACCTGGGGCGCGGGTCAATCAGCCCCAGCATTTT. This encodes CASSPGARVNQPQHF. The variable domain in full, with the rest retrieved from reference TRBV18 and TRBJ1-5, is NAGVMQNPRHLVRRRGQEARLRCSPMKGHSHVYWYRQLPEEGLKFMVYLQKENIIDESGMPKERFSAEFPKEGPSILRIQQVVRGDSAAYFCASSPGARVNQPQHFGDGTRLSIL.

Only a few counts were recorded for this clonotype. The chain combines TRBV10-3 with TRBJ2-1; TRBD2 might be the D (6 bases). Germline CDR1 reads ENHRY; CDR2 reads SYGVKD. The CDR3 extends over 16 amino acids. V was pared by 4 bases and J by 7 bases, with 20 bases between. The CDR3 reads CAISAGTGKRFNEQFF. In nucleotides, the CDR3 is TGTGCCATCAGTGCCGGGACTGGGAAGCGTTTTAATGAGCAGTTCTTC.

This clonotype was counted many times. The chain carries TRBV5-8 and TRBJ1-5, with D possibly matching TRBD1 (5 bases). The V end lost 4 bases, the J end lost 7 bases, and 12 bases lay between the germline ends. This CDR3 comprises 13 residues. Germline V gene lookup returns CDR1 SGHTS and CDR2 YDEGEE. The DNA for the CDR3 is TGTGCCAGCAGCGGGGGTCGAGGGCAGCCCCAGCATTTT. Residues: CASSGGRGQPQHF.

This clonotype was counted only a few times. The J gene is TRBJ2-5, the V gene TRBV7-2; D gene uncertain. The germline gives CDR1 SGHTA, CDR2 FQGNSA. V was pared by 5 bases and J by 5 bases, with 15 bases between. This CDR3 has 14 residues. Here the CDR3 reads CASSPPLFGETQYF. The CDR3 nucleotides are TGTGCCAGCAGCCCCCCCCTCTTTGGGGAGACCCAGTACTTC.

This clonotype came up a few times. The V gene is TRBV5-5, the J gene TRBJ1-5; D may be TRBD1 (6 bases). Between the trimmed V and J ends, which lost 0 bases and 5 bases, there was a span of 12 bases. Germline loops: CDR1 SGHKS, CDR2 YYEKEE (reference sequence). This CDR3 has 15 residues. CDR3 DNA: TGTGCCAGCAGCTTGGTTGACAGGCACTATCAGCCCCAGCATTTT. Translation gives CASSLVDRHYQPQHF.